This T cell receptor beta chain stems from a study of shared clonotypes between healthy human individuals. Note on this clone: Its antigen remains unidentified.

The study drew all its donors from Caucasian adults living in Nashville, Tennessee. Genomic DNA from each subset was divided evenly over several immunoSEQ plates. The table came from immunoSEQ multiplex PCR; TCRdb's copy has only in-frame clones and leaves some out. This sample has about 1.1 million clones, with 70% to 80% found just once. Whole-study findings and limits: For sorted subsets, rarefaction showed incomplete sequencing despite large depth. An expected dependence of interdonor clonotype sharing on sequencing depth was noted.

Sequencing was performed on memory CD4+ T cells from PBMCs. Subset reported: CD45RA-negative fraction. The receptor was isolated from a man between 18 and 35 years old in good health. Some clones in this sample may be carry-over from other donors' samples.

The CDR3 region has the DNA TGCGCCAGCAGCTTGGTTGGGGGTCAAAACATTCAGTACTTC. This encodes CASSLVGGQNIQYF. This chain links TRBV5-1 with TRBJ2-4; D assignment may be TRBD1 or TRBD2 (5 bases each). The germline V gene encodes CDR1 SGHRS and CDR2 YFSETQ. V dropped 0 bases and J dropped 5 bases, with 9 bases sitting between them. This CDR3 comprises 14 residues.